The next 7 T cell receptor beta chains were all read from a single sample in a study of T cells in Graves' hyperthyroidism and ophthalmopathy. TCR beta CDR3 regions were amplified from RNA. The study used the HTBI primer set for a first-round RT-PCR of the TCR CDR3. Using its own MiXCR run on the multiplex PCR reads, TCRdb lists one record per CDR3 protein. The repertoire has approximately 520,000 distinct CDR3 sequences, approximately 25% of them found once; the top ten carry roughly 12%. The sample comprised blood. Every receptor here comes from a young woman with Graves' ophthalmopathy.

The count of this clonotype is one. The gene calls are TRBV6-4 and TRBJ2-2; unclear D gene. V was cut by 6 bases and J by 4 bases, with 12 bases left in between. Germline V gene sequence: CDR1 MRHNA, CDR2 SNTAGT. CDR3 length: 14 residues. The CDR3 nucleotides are TGTGCCAGCAGCAAGCTGGCGCTCACCGGGGAGCTGTTTTTT. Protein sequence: CASSKLALTGELFF.

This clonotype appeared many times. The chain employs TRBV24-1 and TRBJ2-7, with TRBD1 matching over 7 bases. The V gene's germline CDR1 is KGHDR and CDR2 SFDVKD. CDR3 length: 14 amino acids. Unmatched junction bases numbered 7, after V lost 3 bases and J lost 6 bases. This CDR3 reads CATSDPDRAVEQYF. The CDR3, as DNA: TGTGCCACCAGTGATCCCGACAGGGCGGTCGAGCAGTACTTC.

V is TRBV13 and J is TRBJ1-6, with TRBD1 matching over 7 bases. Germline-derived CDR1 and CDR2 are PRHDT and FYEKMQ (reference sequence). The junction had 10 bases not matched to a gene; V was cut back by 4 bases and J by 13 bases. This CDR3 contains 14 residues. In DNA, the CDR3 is TGTGCCAGCAGCTACGGACAGGTTGCTTCTCCCCTCCACTTT. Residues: CASSYGQVASPLHF. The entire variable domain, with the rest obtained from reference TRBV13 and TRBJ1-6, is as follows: AAGVIQSPRHLIKEKRETATLKCYPIPRHDTVYWYQQGPGQDPQFLISFYEKMQSDKGSIPDRFSAQQFSDYHSELNMSSLELGDSALYFCASSYGQVASPLHFGNGTRLTVT.

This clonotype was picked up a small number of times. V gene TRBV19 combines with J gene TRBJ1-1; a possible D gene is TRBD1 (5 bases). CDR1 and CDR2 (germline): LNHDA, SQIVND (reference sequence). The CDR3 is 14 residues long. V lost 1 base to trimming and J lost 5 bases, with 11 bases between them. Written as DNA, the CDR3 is TGTGCCAGTAGTATAGGGGACCTGGAGACTGAAGCTTTCTTT. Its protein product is CASSIGDLETEAFF. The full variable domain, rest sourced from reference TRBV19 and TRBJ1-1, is DGGITQSPKYLFRKEGQNVTLSCEQNLNHDAMYWYRQDPGQGLRLIYYSQIVNDFQKGDIAEGYSVSREKKESFPLTVTSAQKNPTAFYLCASSIGDLETEAFFGQGTRLTVV.

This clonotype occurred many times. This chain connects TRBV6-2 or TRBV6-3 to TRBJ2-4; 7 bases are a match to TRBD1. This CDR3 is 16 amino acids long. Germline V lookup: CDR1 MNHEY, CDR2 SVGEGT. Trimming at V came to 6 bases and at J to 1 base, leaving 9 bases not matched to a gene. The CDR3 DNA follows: TGTGCCAGCAGGGCAGGGGGAAGTTCGGCCAAAAACATTCAGTACTTC. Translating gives CASRAGGSSAKNIQYF.

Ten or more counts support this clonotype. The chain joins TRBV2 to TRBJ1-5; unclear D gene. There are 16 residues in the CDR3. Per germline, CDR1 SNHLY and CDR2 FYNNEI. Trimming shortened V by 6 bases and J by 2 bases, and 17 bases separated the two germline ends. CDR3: CASRVDLEGRNQPQHF. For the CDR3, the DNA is TGTGCCAGCAGAGTGGACTTGGAGGGTCGCAATCAGCCCCAGCATTTT.

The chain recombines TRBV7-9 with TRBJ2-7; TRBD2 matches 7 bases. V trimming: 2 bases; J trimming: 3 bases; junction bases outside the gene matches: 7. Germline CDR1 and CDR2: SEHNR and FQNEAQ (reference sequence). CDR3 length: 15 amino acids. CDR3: CASSLQSSGDYEQYF. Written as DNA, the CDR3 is TGTGCCAGCAGCTTACAGTCTAGCGGAGACTACGAGCAGTACTTC.